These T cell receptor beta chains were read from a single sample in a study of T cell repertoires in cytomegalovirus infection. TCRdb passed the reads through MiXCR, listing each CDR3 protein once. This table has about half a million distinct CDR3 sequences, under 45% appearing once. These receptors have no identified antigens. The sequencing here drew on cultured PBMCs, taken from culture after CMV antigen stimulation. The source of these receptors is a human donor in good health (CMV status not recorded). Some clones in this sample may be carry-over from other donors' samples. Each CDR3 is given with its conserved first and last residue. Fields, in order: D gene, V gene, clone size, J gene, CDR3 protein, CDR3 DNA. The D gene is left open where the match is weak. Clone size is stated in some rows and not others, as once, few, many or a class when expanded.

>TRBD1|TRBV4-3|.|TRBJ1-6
CASSHLQGAGSPLHF
TGCGCCAGCAGTCACCTCCAGGGGGCTGGATCACCCCTCCACTTT
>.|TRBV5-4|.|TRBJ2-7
CASSTRTSYEQYF
TGTGCCAGCAGCACCCGGACATCATACGAGCAGTACTTC
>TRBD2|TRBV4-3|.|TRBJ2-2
CASSQSGGAGELFF
TGCGCCAGCAGCCAATCGGGGGGGGCCGGGGAGCTGTTTTTT
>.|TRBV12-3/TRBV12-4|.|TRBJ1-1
CASSIEGLNTEAFF
TGTGCCAGCAGTATCGAAGGGTTGAACACTGAAGCTTTCTTT
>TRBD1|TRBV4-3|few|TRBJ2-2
CASSHGPGTDINRELFF
TGCGCCAGCAGCCATGGCCCAGGGACAGACATCAACCGGGAGCTGTTTTTT
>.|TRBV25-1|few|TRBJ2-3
CASSELGRGATDTQYF
TGTGCCAGCAGTGAATTGGGCAGGGGGGCCACAGATACGCAGTATTTT
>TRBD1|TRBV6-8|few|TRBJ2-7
CASSPWGTGIYEQYF
TGTGCCAGCAGTCCCTGGGGGACAGGGATCTACGAGCAGTACTTC
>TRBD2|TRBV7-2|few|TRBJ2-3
CASSLVPSGRAQYF
TGTGCCAGCAGCTTAGTTCCTAGCGGGAGGGCGCAGTATTTT
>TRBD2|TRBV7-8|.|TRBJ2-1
CASSSTAGGSYNEQFF
TGTGCCAGCAGCTCGACAGCGGGAGGCTCCTACAATGAGCAGTTCTTC
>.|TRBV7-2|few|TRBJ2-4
CASSPQANGDIQYF
TGTGCCAGCAGCCCGCAAGCAAACGGGGACATTCAGTACTTC
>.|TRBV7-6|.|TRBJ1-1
CASSWTLNTEAFF
TGTGCCAGCAGCTGGACCTTGAACACTGAAGCTTTCTTT
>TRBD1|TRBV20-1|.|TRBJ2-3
CSARGIDRATDTQYF
TGCAGTGCTAGAGGTATTGACAGGGCGACAGATACGCAGTATTTT
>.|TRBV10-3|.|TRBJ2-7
CAIGGKGDEQYF
TGTGCCATCGGGGGGAAAGGCGACGAGCAGTACTTC
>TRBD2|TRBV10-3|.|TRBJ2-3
CAAASRGGARDTQYF
TGTGCCGCCGCATCTCGGGGGGGGGCCAGAGATACGCAGTATTTT
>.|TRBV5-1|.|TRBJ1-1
CASSPQGIAEAFF
TGCGCCAGCAGCCCGCAGGGAATCGCTGAAGCTTTCTTT
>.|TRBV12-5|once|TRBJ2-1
CASGLQGYNEQFF
TGTGCTAGTGGTTTGCAGGGGTACAATGAGCAGTTCTTC
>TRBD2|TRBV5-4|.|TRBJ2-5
CASSPEGLPTQYF
TGTGCCAGCAGCCCCGAGGGACTACCTACCCAGTACTTC
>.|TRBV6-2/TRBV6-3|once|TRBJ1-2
CASSHSSGQHYGYTF
TGTGCCAGCAGCCATTCCTCGGGGCAGCACTATGGCTACACCTTC
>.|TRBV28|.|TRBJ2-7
CASRGDRSSYEQYF
TGTGCCAGCAGGGGCGACAGGAGCTCCTACGAGCAGTACTTC
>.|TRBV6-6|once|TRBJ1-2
CASSSRTFYGYTF
TGTGCCAGCAGTTCCCGGACGTTCTATGGCTACACCTTC
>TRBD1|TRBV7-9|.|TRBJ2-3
CASSLVGTGGQDTQYF
TGTGCCAGCAGCTTGGTCGGGACAGGGGGCCAAGATACGCAGTATTTT
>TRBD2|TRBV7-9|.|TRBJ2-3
CASSLAQSLARDTQYF
TGTGCCAGCAGCTTAGCGCAATCACTAGCGAGAGATACGCAGTATTTT
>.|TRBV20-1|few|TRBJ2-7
CSARSSGVFKPYEQYF
TGCAGTGCTAGATCCAGCGGAGTTTTTAAACCCTACGAGCAGTACTTC
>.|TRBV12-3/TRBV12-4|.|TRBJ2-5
CASSPSTRQTQYF
TGTGCCAGCAGCCCCAGTACCAGGCAGACCCAGTACTTC
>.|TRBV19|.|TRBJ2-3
CASRQGGKTTDTQYF
TGTGCCAGCAGACAGGGAGGGAAGACCACAGATACGCAGTATTTT
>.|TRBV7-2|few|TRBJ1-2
CASSLESGQGYGYTF
TGTGCCAGCAGCTTAGAGTCGGGGCAGGGCTATGGCTACACCTTC
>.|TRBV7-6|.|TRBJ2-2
CASSRLLTGGELFF
TGTGCCAGCAGCCGACTCCTGACAGGCGGGGAGCTGTTTTTT
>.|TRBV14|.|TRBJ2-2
CASSQGANTGELFF
TGTGCCAGCAGCCAGGGGGCGAACACCGGGGAGCTGTTTTTT
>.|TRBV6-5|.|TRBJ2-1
CASSYGVDRLNEQFF
TGTGCCAGCAGTTACGGTGTGGACAGATTAAATGAGCAGTTCTTC
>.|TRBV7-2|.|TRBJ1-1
CASSPRGRGPLNTEAFF
TGTGCCAGCAGCCCAAGAGGGAGGGGCCCTTTGAACACTGAAGCTTTCTTT
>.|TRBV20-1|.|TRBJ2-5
CSACGELQETQYF
TGCAGTGCTTGTGGCGAGCTTCAAGAGACCCAGTACTTC
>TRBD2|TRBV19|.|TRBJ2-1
CASRSGWGYNEQFF
TGTGCCAGCCGTAGCGGGTGGGGCTACAATGAGCAGTTCTTC
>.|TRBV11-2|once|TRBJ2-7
CASSPRPLRDEQYF
TGTGCCAGCAGCCCCCGACCCTTAAGGGACGAGCAGTACTTC
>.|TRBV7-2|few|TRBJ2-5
CASRGSRQETQYF
TGTGCCAGCAGGGGCTCGCGGCAAGAGACCCAGTACTTC
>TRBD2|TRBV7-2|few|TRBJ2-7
CASSRDSGSRYEQYF
TGTGCCAGCAGCCGTGATAGCGGGAGTCGATACGAGCAGTACTTC
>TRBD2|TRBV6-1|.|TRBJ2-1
CASSSSGRAGYNEQFF
TGTGCCAGCAGTAGTAGCGGGAGGGCTGGTTACAATGAGCAGTTCTTC
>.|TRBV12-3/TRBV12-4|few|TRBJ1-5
CASSWGRDQPQHF
TGTGCCAGCAGTTGGGGGAGAGATCAGCCCCAGCATTTT
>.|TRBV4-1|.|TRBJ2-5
CASSQGGRGGVGWTQYF
TGCGCCAGCAGCCAAGGGGGCCGGGGCGGGGTTGGTTGGACCCAGTACTTC
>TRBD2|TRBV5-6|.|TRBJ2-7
CASSYLGTSGRYEQYF
TGTGCCAGCAGCTACCTCGGGACTAGCGGGAGGTACGAGCAGTACTTC
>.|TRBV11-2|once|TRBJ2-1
CASSRNLGSSYNEQFF
TGTGCCAGCAGCCGGAACCTAGGCAGCTCCTACAATGAGCAGTTCTTC
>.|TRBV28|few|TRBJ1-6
CASSSSDSNSPLHF
TGTGCCAGCAGTTCGTCCGACAGCAATTCACCCCTCCACTTT
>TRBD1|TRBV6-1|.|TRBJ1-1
CASSESTRDRLWDTEAFF
TGTGCCAGCAGTGAATCGACCCGGGACAGATTATGGGACACTGAAGCTTTCTTT
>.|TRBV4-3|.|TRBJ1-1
CASSQDGRENTEAFF
TGCGCCAGCAGCCAAGATGGGAGGGAGAACACTGAAGCTTTCTTT
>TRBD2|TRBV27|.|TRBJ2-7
CASSFGSGGNYEQYF
TGTGCCAGCAGTTTTGGTAGCGGGGGAAACTACGAGCAGTACTTC
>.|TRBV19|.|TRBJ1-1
CASNPTRGTEAFF
TGTGCCAGTAATCCGACAAGGGGCACTGAAGCTTTCTTT
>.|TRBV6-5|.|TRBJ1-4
CASTDRTTNEKLFF
TGTGCCAGCACCGACCGTACAACTAATGAAAAACTGTTTTTT
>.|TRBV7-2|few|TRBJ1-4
CASSLKTSTNEKLFF
TGTGCCAGCAGCTTAAAGACCTCAACTAATGAAAAACTGTTTTTT
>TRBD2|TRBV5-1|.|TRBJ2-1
CASSSGLAKNEQFF
TGCGCCAGCAGCTCGGGACTAGCGAAAAATGAGCAGTTCTTC
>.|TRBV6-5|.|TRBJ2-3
CASSRPGRGASTDTQYF
TGTGCCAGCAGTAGGCCCGGGCGGGGTGCTAGCACAGATACGCAGTATTTT
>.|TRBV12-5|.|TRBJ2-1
CASGLWEDEQFF
TGTGCTAGTGGTTTGTGGGAGGATGAGCAGTTCTTC
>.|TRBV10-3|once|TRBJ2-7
CAIRSASSYEQYF
TGTGCCATCAGGTCTGCCTCTTCCTACGAGCAGTACTTC